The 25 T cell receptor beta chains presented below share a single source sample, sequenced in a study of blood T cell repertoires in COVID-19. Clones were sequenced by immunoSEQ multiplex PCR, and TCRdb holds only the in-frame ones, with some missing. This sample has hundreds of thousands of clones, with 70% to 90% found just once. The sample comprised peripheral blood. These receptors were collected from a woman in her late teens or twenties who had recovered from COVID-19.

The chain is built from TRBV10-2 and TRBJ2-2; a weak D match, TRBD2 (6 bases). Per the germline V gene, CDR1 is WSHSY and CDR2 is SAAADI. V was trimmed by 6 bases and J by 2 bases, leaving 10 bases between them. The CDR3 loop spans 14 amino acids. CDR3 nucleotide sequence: TGCGCCAGCAGGCGGGGAGGAAACACCGGGGAGCTGTTTTTT. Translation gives CASRRGGNTGELFF.

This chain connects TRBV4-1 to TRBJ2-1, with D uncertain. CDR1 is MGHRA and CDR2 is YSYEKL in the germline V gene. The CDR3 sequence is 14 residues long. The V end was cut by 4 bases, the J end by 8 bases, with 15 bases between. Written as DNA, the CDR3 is TGCGCCAGCAGCCCATCGTCGGGTTTTTATGAGCAGTTCTTC. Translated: CASSPSSGFYEQFF.

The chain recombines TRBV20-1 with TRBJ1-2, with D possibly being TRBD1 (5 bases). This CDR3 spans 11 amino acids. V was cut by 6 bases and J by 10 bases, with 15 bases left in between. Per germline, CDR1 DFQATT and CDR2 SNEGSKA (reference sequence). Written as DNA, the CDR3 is TGCAGTGCCCCCGACAGTCCGTCCTACACCTTC. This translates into CSAPDSPSYTF.

This CDR3 reads CASSLGSRGTRSPLHF. CDR3 DNA sequence: TGTGCCAGCAGTTTAGGTAGCCGGGGGACGCGCTCACCCCTCCACTTT. The genes are TRBV27 and TRBJ1-6; a weak D match, TRBD1 (5 bases). The germline CDR1 and CDR2 sequences are MNHEY and SMNVEV (reference sequence). The germline V and J ends were trimmed by 2 bases and 10 bases, with 18 bases remaining between them. The CDR3 is made up of 16 amino acids.

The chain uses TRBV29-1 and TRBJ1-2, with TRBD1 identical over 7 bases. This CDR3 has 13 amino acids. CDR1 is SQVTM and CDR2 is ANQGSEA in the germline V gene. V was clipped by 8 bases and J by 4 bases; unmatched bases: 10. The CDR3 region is CSIRQGAAYGYTF. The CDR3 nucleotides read TGCAGCATTCGACAGGGTGCGGCCTATGGCTACACCTTC.

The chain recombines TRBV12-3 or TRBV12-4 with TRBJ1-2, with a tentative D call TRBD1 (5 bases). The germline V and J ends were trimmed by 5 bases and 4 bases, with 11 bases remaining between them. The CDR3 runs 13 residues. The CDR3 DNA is TGTGCCAGCAGTCAGACAGAAAGCTATGGCTACACCTTC. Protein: CASSQTESYGYTF.

CDR3 residues: CASSLGTEQFF. CDR3 DNA: TGTGCCAGCAGCTTGGGGACAGAGCAGTTCTTC. The chain couples TRBV11-2 to TRBJ2-1; D is possibly TRBD1 (6 bases). The length of the CDR3 is 11 residues. V lost 3 bases, J lost 10 bases, and 7 bases lay in between. Germline assignment: CDR1 SGHAT and CDR2 FQNNGV. Full variable domain (remainder filled in from reference TRBV11-2 and TRBJ2-1): EAGVAQSPRYKIIEKRQSVAFWCNPISGHATLYWYQQILGQGPKLLIQFQNNGVVDDSQLPKDRFSAERLKGVDSTLKIQPAKLEDSAVYLCASSLGTEQFFGPGTRLTVL.

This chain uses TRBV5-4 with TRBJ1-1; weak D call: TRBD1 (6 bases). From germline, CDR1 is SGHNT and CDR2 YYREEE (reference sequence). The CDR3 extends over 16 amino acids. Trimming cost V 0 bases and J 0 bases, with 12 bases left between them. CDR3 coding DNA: TGTGCCAGCAGCTTGGCCTGGCAGGGGATGAACACTGAAGCTTTCTTT. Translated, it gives CASSLAWQGMNTEAFF. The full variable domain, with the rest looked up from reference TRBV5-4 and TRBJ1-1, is ETGVTQSPTHLIKTRGQQVTLRCSSQSGHNTVSWYQQALGQGPQFIFQYYREEENGRGNFPPRFSGLQFPNYSSELNVNALELDDSALYLCASSLAWQGMNTEAFFGQGTRLTVV.

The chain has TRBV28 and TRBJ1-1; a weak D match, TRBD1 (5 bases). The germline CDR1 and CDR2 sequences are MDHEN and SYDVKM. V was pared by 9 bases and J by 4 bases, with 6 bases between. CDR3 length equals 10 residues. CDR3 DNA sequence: TGTGCCAGTAGGGGCACTGAAGCTTTCTTT. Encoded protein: CASRGTEAFF.

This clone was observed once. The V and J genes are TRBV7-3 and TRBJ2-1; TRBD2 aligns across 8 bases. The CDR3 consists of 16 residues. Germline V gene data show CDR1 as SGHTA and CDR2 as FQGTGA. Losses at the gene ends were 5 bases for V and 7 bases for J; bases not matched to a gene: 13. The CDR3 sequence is CASSPNRVAGRNEQFF. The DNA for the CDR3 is TGTGCCAGCAGCCCTAACCGGGTAGCGGGGCGAAATGAGCAGTTCTTC.

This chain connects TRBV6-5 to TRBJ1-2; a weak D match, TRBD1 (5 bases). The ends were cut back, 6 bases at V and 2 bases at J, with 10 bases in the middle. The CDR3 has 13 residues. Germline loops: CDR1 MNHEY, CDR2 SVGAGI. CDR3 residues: CASRPRDNYGYTF. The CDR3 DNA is TGTGCCAGCAGGCCGCGGGACAACTATGGCTACACCTTC.

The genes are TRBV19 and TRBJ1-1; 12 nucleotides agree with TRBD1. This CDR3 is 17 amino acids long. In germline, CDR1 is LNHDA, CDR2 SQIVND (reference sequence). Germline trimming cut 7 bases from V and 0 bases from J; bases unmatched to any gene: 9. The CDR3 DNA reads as TGTGCCAGTACCACGGGGGGGACAGGGGGCATGAACACTGAAGCTTTCTTT. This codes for CASTTGGTGGMNTEAFF. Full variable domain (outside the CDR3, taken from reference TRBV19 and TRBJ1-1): DGGITQSPKYLFRKEGQNVTLSCEQNLNHDAMYWYRQDPGQGLRLIYYSQIVNDFQKGDIAEGYSVSREKKESFPLTVTSAQKNPTAFYLCASTTGGTGGMNTEAFFGQGTRLTVV.

The CDR3 is CASSFLAGEIPSSYNEQFF. CDR3 sequence (DNA): TGTGCCAGCAGCTTTCTAGCGGGGGAAATCCCCTCGTCCTACAATGAGCAGTTCTTC. The rearrangement joins TRBV7-6 to TRBJ2-1, with 10 bases aligning to TRBD2. Per germline, CDR1 SGHVS and CDR2 FNYEAQ. The trim removed 3 bases at V and 1 base at J, leaving 12 bases unmatched. The CDR3 is made up of 19 amino acids.

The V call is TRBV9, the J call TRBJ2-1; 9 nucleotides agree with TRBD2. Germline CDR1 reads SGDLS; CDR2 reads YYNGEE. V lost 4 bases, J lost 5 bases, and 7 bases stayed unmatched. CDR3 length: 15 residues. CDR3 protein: CASSPRLAAHNEQFF. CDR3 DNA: TGTGCCAGCAGCCCGAGACTAGCGGCCCACAATGAGCAGTTCTTC.

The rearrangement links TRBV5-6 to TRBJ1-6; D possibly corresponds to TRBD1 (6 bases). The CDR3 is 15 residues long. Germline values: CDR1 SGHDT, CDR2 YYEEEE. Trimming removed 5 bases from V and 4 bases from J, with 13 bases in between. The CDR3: CASRTGTLYNSPLHF. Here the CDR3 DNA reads TGTGCCAGCAGGACCGGGACACTTTATAATTCACCCCTCCACTTT.

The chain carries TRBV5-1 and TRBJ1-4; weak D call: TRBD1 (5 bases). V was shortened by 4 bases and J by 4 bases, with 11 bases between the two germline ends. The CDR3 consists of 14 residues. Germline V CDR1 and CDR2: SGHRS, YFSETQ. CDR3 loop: CASSPDGHNEKLFF. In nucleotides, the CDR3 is TGCGCCAGCAGCCCGGACGGACATAATGAAAAACTGTTTTTT.

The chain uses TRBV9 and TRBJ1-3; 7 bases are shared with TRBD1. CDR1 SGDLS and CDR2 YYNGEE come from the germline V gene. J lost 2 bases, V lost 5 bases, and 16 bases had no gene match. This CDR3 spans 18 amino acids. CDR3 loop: CASSDPTSSGGPGNTIYF. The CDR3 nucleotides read TGTGCCAGCAGTGATCCAACCTCCTCAGGGGGGCCTGGAAACACCATATATTTT.

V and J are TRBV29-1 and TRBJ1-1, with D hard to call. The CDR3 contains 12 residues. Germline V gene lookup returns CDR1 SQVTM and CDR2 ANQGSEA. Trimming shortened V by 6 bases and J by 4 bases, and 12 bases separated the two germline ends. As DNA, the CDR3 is TGCAGCGTACTTGACCCGGGCACTGAAGCTTTCTTT. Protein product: CSVLDPGTEAFF.

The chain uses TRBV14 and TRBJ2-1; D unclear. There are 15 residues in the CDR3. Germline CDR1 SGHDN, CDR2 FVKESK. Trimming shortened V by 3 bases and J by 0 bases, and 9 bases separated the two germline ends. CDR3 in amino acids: CASSHYFFSYNEQFF. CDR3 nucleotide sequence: TGTGCCAGCAGCCACTACTTTTTCTCCTACAATGAGCAGTTCTTC.

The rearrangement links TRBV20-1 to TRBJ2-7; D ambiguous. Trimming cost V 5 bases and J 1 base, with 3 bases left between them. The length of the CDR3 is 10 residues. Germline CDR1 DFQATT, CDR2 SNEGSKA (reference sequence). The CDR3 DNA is TGCAGTGCTTATTCCTACGAGCAGTACTTC. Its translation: CSAYSYEQYF.

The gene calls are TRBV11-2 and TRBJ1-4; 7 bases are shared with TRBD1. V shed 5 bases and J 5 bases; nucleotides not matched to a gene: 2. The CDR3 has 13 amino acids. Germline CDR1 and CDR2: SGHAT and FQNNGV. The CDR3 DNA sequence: TGTGCCAGCAGCGGGGACAGAAATGAAAAACTGTTTTTT. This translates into CASSGDRNEKLFF.

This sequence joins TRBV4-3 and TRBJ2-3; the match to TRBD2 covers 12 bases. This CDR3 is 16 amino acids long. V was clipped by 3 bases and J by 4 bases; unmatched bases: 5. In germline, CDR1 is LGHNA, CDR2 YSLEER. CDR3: CASSHLAGGPSDTQYF. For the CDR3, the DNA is TGCGCCAGCAGCCACCTAGCGGGAGGGCCATCAGATACGCAGTATTTT.

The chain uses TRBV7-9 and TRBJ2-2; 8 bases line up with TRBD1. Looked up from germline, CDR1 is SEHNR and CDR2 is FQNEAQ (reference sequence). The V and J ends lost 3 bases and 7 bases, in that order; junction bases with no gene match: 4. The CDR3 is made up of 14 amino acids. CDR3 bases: TGTGCCAGCAGCTTTTCAGGGGGCTACGGGGAGCTGTTTTTT. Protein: CASSFSGGYGELFF.

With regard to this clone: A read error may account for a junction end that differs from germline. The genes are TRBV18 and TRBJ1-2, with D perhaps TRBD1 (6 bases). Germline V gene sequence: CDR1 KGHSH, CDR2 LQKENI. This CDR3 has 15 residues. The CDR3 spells CASSPRWTDSFGYTF. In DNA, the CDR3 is TGTGCCAGCTCGCCACGATGGACAGACAGCTTCGGCTACACCTTC.

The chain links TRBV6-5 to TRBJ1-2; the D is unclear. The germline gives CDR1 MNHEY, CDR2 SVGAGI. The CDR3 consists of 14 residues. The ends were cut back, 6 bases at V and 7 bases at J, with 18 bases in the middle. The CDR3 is CASRTYDGSVGYTF. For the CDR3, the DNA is TGTGCCAGCAGAACCTACGACGGAAGCGTTGGCTACACCTTC.